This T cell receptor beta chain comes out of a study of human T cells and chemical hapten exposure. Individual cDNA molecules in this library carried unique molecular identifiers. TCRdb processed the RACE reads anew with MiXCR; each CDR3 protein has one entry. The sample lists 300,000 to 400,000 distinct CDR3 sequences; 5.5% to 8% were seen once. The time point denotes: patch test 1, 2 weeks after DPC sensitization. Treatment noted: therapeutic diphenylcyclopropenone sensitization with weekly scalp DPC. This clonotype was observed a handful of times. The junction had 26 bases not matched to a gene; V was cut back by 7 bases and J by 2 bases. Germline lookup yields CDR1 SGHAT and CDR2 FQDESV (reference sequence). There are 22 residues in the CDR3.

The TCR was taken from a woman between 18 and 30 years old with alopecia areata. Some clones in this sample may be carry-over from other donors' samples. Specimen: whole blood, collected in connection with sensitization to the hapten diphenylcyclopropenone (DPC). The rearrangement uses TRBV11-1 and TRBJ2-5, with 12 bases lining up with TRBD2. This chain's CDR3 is CASTLNPIRTGLAGMWQETQYF. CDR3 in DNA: TGTGCCAGCACTCTGAACCCAATTAGAACCGGACTAGCGGGGATGTGGCAAGAGACCCAGTACTTC.